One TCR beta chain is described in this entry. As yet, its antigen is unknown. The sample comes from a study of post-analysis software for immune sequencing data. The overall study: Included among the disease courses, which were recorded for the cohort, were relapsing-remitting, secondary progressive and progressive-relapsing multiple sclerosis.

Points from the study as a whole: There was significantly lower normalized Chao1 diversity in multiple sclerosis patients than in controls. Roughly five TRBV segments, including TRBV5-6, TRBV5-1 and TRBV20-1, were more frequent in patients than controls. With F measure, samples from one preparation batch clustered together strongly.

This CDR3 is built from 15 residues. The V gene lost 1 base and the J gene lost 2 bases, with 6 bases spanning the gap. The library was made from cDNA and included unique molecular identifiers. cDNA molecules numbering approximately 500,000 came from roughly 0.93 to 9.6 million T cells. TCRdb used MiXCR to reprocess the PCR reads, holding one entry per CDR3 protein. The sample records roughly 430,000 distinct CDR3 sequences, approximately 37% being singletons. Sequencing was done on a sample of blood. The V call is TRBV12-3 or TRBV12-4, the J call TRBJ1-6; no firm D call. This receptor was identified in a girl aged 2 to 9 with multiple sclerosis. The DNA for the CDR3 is TGTGCCAGCAGTTTAGGGAACCCCTATAATTCACCCCTCCACTTT. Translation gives CASSLGNPYNSPLHF.